This TCR beta chain was captured in a study of shared clonotypes between healthy human individuals. Whole-study context: Each donor had three CD4 naive, three CD4 memory, two CD8 naive and one CD8 memory plate.

Sequencing was performed with immunoSEQ multiplex PCR; in TCRdb, only in-frame clones are kept and a portion is missing. Altogether approximately 1.4 million clones are present, approximately 98% being singletons, with the ten largest covering approximately 0.45%. CDR1 is SNHLY, CDR2 FYNNEI, per germline. CDR3 length equals 15 residues. Losses at the gene ends were 4 bases for V and 7 bases for J; bases not matched to a gene: 8. This sequence joins TRBV2 and TRBJ2-1, with TRBD2 matching 9 bases. Input material: naive CD4+ T cells sorted from blood. Described subset: CD45RA+ positively selected. The TCR comes from a man younger than 45 in good health. CDR3 in DNA: TGTGCCAGCAGTGTGGATGGACTAGCGAGGAATGAGCAGTTCTTC. It yields the protein CASSVDGLARNEQFF. The variable domain in full, completed from reference TRBV2 and TRBJ2-1, reads EPEVTQTPSHQVTQMGQEVILRCVPISNHLYFYWYRQILGQKVEFLVSFYNNEISEKSEIFDDQFSVERPDGSNFTLKIRSTKLEDSAMYFCASSVDGLARNEQFFGPGTRLTVL.